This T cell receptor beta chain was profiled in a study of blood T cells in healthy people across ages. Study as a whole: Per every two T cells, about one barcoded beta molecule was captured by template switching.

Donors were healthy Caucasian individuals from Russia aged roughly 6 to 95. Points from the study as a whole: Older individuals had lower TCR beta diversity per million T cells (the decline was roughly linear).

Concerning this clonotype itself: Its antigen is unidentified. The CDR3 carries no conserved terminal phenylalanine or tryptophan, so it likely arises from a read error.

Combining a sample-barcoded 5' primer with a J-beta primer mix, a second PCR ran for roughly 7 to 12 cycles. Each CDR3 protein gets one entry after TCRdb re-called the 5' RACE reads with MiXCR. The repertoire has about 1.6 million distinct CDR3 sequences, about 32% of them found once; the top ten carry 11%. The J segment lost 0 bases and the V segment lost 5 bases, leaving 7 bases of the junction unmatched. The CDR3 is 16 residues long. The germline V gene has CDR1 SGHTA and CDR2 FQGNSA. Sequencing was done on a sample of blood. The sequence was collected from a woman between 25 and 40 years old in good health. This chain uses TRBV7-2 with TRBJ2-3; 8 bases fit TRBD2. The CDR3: CASSPRLAISTDTQYL. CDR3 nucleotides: TGTGCCAGCAGCCCCCGACTAGCGATTAGCACAGATACGCAGTATTTG.